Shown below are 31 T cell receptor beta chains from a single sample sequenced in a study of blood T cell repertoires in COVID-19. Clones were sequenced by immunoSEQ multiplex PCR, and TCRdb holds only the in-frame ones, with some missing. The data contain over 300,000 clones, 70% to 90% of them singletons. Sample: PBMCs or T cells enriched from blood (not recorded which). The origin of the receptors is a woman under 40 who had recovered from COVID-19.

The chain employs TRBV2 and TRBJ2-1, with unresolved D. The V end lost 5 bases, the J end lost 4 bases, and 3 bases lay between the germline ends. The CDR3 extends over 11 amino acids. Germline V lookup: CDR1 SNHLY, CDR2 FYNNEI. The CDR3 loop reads CASSPYNEQFF. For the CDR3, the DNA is TGTGCCAGCAGTCCGTACAATGAGCAGTTCTTC.

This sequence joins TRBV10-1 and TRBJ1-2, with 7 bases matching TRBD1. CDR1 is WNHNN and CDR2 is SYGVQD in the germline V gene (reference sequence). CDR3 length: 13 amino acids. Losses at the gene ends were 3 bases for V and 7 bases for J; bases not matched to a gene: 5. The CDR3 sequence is CASSDAGGRGYTF. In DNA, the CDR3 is TGCGCCAGCAGTGATGCAGGGGGTCGTGGCTACACCTTC.

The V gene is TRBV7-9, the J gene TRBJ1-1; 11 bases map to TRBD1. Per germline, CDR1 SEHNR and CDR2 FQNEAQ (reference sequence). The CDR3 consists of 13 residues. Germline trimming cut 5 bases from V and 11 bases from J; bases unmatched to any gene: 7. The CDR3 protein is CASSKGQGVGAFF. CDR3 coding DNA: TGTGCCAGCAGCAAGGGACAGGGGGTAGGGGCTTTCTTT.

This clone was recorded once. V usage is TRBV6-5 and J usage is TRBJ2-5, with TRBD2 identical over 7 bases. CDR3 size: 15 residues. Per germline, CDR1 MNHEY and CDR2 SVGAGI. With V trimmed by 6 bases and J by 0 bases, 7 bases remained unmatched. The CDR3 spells CASRPSGRYQETQYF. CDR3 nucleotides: TGTGCCAGCAGGCCTAGCGGAAGGTACCAAGAGACCCAGTACTTC.

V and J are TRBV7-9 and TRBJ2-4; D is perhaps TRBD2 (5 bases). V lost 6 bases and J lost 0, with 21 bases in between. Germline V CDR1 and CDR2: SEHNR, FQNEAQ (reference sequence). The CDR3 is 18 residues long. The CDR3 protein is CASSNVAADALAKNIQYF. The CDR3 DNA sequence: TGTGCCAGCAGTAACGTGGCAGCGGACGCCCTAGCCAAAAACATTCAGTACTTC.

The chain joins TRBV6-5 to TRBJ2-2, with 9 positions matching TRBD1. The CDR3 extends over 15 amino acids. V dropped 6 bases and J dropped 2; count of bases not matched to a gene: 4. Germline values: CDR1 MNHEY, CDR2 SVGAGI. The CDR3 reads CASRQGAQNTGELFF. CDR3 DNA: TGTGCCAGCAGACAGGGGGCGCAAAACACCGGGGAGCTGTTTTTT.

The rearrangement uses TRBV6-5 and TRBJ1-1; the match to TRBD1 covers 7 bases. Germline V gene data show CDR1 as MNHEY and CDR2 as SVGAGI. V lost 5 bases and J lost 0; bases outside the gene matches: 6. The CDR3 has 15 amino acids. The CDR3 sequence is CASSQTGNMNTEAFF. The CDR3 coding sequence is TGTGCCAGCAGTCAGACAGGGAACATGAACACTGAAGCTTTCTTT.

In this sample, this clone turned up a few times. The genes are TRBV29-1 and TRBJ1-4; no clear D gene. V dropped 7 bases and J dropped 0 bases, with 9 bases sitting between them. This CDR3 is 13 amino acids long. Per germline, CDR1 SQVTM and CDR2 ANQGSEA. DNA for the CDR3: TGCAGCGGGAGACGTTCAACTAATGAAAAACTGTTTTTT. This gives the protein CSGRRSTNEKLFF. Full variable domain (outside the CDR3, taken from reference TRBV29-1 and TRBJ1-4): SAVISQKPSRDICQRGTSLTIQCQVDSQVTMMFWYRQQPGQSLTLIATANQGSEATYESGFVIDKFPISRPNLTFSTLTVSNMSPEDSSIYLCSGRRSTNEKLFFGSGTQLSVL.

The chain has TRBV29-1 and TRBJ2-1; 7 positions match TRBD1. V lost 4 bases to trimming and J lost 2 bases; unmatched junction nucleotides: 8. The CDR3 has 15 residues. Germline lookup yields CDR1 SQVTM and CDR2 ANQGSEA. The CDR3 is CSVVGWQGAYNEQFF. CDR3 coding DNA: TGCAGCGTTGTAGGGTGGCAGGGGGCCTACAATGAGCAGTTCTTC.

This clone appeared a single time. CDR3 sequence (DNA): TGTGCCAGTAGTATGGGTGGTTTGGGCGAAAAACTGTTTTTT. Translated: CASSMGGLGEKLFF. The rearrangement links TRBV19 to TRBJ1-4; no reliable D call. CDR1 and CDR2 from the germline V gene are LNHDA and SQIVND (reference sequence). The CDR3 has 14 residues. The V and J ends lost 3 bases and 8 bases respectively, with 13 bases between them.

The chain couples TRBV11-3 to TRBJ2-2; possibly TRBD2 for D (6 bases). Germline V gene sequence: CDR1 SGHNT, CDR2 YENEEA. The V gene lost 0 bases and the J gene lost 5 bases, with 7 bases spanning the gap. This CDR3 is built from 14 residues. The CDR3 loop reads CASSLDLATGELFF. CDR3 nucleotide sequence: TGTGCCAGCAGCTTAGATCTAGCGACCGGGGAGCTGTTTTTT. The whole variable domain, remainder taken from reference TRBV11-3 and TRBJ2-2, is EAGVVQSPRYKIIEKKQPVAFWCNPISGHNTLYWYLQNLGQGPELLIRYENEEAVDDSQLPKDRFSAERLKGVDSTLKIQPAELGDSAVYLCASSLDLATGELFFGEGSRLTVL.

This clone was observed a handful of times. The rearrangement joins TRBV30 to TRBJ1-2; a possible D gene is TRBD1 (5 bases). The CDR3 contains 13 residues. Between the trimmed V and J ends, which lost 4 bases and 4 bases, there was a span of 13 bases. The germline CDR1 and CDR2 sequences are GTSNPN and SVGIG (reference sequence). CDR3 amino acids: CAWTSTGLYGYTF. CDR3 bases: TGTGCCTGGACCTCTACGGGACTCTATGGCTACACCTTC.

CDR3 DNA sequence: TGTGCCAGCAGCTTAGAGCGCAGGGGGCTAAGGTACACTGAAGCTTTCTTT. It encodes CASSLERRGLRYTEAFF. The chain has TRBV11-2 and TRBJ1-1; 8 bases are shared with TRBD1. The CDR3 contains 17 residues. CDR1 and CDR2 (germline): SGHAT, FQNNGV. V was pared by 0 bases and J by 3 bases, with 9 bases of the junction left unmatched.

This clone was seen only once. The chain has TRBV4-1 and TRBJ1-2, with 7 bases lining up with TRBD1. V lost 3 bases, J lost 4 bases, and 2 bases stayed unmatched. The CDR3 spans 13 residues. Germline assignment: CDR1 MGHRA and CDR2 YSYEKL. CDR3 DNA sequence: TGCGCCAGCAGCCAGGGACAGCGCTATGGCTACACCTTC. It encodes CASSQGQRYGYTF.

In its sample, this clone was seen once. CDR3 in DNA: TGTGCCAGCAGCCGCGTGGAGGGGTTCGGCTACACCTTC. Amino acid sequence: CASSRVEGFGYTF. This sequence joins TRBV12-3 or TRBV12-4 and TRBJ1-2; D is perhaps TRBD1 (5 bases). Trimming took off 6 bases at V and 8 bases at J, with 16 bases between the two ends. CDR3 length: 13 amino acids.

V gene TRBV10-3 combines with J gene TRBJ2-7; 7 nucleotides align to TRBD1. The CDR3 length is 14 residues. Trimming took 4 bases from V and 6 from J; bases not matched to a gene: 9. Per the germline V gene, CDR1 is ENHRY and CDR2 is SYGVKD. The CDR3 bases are TGTGCCATCAGTGTTGGGACAGCTGGTTCCGAGCAGTACTTC. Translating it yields CAISVGTAGSEQYF.

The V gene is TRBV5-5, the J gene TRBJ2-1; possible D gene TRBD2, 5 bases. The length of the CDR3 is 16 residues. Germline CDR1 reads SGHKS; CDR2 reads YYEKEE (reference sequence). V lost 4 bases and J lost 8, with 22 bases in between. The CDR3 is CASSLGPPGSWDEQFF. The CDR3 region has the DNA TGTGCCAGCAGCCTAGGGCCCCCGGGGTCATGGGATGAGCAGTTCTTC. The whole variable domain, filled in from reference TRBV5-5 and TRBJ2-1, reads DAGVTQSPTHLIKTRGQQVTLRCSPISGHKSVSWYQQVLGQGPQFIFQYYEKEERGRGNFPDRFSARQFPNYSSELNVNALLLGDSALYLCASSLGPPGSWDEQFFGPGTRLTVL.

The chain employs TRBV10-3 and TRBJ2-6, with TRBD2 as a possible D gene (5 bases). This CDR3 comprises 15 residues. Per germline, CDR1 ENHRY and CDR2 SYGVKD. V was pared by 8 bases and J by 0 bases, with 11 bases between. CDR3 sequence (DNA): TGTGCCATCCGGGAAGGTCCCTCTGGGGCCAACGTCCTGACTTTC. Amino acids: CAIREGPSGANVLTF.

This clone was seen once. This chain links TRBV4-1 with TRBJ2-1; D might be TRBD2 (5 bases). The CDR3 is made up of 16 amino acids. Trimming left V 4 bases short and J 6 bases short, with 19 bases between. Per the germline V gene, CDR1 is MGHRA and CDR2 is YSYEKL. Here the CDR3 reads CASSLQSGLAPNEQFF. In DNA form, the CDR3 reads TGCGCCAGCAGCCTTCAATCGGGATTAGCCCCCAATGAGCAGTTCTTC.

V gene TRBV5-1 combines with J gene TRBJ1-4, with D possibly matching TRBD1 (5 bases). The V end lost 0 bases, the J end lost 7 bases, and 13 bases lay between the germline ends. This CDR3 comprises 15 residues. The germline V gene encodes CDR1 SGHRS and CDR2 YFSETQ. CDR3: CASSLEFRVSEKLFF. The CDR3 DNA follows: TGCGCCAGCAGCTTGGAATTCAGGGTTAGTGAAAAACTGTTTTTT.

CDR3 loop: CAAAGLRADYGYTF. The CDR3 nucleotides read TGTGCCGCAGCAGGCCTCAGGGCGGACTATGGCTACACCTTC. The chain combines TRBV30 with TRBJ1-2, with D perhaps matching TRBD1 (5 bases). The V gene's germline CDR1 is GTSNPN and CDR2 SVGIG (reference sequence). The V gene lost 8 bases and the J gene lost 3 bases, with 19 bases spanning the gap. The CDR3 is 14 residues long.

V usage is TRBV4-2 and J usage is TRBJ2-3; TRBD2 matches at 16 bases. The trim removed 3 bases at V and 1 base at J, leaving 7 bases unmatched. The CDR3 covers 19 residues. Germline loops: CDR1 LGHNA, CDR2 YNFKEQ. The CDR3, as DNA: TGTGCCAGCAGCCAGCCGGGACTAGCGGGGGGGCCTGGCACAGATACGCAGTATTTT. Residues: CASSQPGLAGGPGTDTQYF.

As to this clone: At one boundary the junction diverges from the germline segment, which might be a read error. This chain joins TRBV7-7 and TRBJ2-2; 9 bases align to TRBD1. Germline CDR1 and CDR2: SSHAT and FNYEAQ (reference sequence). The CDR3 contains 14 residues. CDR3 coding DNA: TGTGCTAGCAGCGGGACAGGGCACACCGGGGAGCTGTTTTTT. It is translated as CASSGTGHTGELFF.

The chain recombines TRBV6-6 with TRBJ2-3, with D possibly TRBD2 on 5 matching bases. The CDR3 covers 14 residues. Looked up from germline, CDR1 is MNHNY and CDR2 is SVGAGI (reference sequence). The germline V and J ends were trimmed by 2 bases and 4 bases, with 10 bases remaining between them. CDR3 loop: CASSYRASPDTQYF. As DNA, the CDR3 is TGTGCCAGCAGTTACAGAGCTAGCCCAGATACGCAGTATTTT.

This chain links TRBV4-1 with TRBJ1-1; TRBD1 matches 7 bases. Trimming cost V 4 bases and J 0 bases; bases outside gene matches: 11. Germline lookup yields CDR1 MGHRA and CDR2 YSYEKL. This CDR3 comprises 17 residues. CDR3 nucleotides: TGCGCCAGCAGCCCAGCAACGACAGGGAGGATGAACACTGAAGCTTTCTTT. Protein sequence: CASSPATTGRMNTEAFF.

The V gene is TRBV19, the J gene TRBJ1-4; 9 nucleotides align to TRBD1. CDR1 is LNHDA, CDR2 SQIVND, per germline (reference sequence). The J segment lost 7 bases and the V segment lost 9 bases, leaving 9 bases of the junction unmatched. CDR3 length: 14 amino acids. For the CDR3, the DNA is TGTGCCAGCAACCCGGGACAGGGTATTGAAAAACTGTTTTTT. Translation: CASNPGQGIEKLFF.

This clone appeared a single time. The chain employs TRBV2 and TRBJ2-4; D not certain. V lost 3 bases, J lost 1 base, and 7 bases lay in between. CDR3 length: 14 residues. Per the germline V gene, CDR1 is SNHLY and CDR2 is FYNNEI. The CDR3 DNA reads TGTGCCAGCAGTGAGGGCGCGGCCAAAAACATTCAGTACTTC. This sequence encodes CASSEGAAKNIQYF.

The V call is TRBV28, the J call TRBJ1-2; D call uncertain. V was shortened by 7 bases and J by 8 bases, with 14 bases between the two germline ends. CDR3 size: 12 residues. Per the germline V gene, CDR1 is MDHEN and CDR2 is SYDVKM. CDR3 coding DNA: TGTGCCAGCAAGGTGGAGGGTCGGGGCTACACCTTC. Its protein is CASKVEGRGYTF.

CDR3 sequence: CASSLGGSYGYTF. The CDR3 DNA follows: TGTGCCAGCAGCTTAGGCGGTTCCTATGGCTACACCTTC. This rearrangement joins TRBV7-3 to TRBJ1-2, with unresolved D. Germline V CDR1 and CDR2: SGHTA, FQGTGA. The CDR3 consists of 13 residues. The germline V and J ends were trimmed by 2 bases and 4 bases, with 8 bases remaining between them.

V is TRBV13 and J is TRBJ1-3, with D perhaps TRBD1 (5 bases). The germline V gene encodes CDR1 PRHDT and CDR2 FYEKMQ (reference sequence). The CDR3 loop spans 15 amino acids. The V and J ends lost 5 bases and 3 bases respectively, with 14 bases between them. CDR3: CASSGGGVFGNTIYF. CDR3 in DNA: TGTGCCAGCAGCGGCGGGGGAGTTTTTGGAAACACCATATATTTT.

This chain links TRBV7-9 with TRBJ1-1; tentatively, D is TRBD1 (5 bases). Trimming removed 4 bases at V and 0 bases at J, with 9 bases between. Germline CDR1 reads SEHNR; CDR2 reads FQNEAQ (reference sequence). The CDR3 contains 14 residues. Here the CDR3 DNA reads TGTGCCAGCAGCTCCCAGGGTTTGAACACTGAAGCTTTCTTT. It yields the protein CASSSQGLNTEAFF.